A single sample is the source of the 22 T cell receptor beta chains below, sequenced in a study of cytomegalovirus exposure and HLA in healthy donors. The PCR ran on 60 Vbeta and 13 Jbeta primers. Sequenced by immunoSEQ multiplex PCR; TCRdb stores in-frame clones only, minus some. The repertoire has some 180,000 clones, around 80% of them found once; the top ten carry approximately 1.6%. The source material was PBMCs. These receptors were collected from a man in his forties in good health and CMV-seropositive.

The CDR3 sequence: CASSQGPGTGGTGELFF. The CDR3 bases are TGCGCCAGCAGCCAAGGCCCCGGGACAGGGGGTACCGGGGAGCTGTTTTTT. The V gene is TRBV4-3, the J gene TRBJ2-2, with 11 bases matching TRBD1. The V segment lost 1 base and the J segment 5 bases; nucleotides outside the gene matches: 6. This CDR3 region has 17 residues. Germline CDR1 reads LGHNA; CDR2 reads YSLEER.

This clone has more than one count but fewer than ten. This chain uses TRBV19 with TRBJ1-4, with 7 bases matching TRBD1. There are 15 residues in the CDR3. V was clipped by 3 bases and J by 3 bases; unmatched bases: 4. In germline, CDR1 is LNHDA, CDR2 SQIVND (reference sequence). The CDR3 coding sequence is TGTGCCAGTAGTATCGGGACAGCCTCTAATGAAAAACTGTTTTTT. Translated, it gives CASSIGTASNEKLFF.

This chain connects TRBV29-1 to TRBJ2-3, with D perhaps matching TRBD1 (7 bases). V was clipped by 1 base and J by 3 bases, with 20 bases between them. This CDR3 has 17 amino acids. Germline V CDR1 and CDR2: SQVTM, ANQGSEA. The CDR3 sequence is CSVEGSRGRPTTDTQYF. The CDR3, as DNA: TGCAGCGTTGAAGGAAGCAGGGGGAGGCCAACAACAGATACGCAGTATTTT.

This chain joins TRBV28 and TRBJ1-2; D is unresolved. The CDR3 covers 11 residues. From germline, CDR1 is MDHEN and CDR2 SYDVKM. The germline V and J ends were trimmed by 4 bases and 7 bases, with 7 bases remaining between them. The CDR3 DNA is TGTGCCAGCAGTTCCCCTTTTGGCTACACCTTC. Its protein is CASSSPFGYTF.

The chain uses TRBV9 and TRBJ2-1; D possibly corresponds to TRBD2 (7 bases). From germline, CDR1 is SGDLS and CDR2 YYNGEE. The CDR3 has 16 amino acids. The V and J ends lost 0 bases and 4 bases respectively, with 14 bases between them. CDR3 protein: CASSVAHAGAYNEQFF. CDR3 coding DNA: TGTGCCAGCAGCGTAGCTCACGCGGGGGCTTACAATGAGCAGTTCTTC.

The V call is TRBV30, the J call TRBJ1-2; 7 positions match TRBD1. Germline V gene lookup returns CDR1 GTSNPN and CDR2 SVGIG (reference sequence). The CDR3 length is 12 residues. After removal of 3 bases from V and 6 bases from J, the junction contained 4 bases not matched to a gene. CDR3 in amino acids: CAWSRGDHGYTF. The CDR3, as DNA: TGTGCCTGGAGCAGGGGGGACCATGGCTACACCTTC.

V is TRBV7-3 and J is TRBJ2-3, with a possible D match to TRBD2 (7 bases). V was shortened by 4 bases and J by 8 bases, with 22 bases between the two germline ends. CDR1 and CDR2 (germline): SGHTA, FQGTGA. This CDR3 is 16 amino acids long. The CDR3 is CASSSGLGGRQGTQYF. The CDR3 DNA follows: TGTGCCAGCAGCTCCGGACTAGGGGGTCGTCAGGGTACGCAGTATTTT.

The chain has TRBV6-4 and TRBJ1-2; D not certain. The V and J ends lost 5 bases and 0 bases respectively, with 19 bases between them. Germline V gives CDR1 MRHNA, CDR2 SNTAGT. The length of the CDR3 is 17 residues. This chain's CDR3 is CASSLTRFGVSNYGYTF. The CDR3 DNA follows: TGTGCCAGCAGTCTTACTAGATTTGGGGTTTCTAACTATGGCTACACCTTC.

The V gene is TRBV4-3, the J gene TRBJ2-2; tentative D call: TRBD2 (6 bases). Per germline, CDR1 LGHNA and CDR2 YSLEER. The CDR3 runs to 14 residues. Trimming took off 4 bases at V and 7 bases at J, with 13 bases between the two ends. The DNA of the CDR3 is TGCGCCAGCAGCCTCCAGGCCGGGGGCGGGGAGCTGTTTTTT. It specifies CASSLQAGGGELFF.

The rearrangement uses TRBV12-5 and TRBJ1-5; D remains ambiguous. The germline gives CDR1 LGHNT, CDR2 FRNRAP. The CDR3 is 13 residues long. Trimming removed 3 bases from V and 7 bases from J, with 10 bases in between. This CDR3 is CASGLEQLQPQHF. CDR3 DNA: TGTGCTAGTGGTTTAGAACAGTTGCAGCCCCAGCATTTT.

CDR3 nucleotide sequence: TGTGCCAGCAGTACCTCCGGGGGAGGAGCCAAAAACATTCAGTACTTC. Encoded protein: CASSTSGGGAKNIQYF. The V and J genes are TRBV5-4 and TRBJ2-4; possibly TRBD2 for D (6 bases). The CDR3 has 16 amino acids. Trimming pared 5 bases from V and 0 bases from J, leaving 15 bases between. Germline CDR1 reads SGHNT; CDR2 reads YYREEE (reference sequence). Drawing the rest from reference TRBV5-4 and TRBJ2-4, the complete variable domain is ETGVTQSPTHLIKTRGQQVTLRCSSQSGHNTVSWYQQALGQGPQFIFQYYREEENGRGNFPPRFSGLQFPNYSSELNVNALELDDSALYLCASSTSGGGAKNIQYFGAGTRLSVL.

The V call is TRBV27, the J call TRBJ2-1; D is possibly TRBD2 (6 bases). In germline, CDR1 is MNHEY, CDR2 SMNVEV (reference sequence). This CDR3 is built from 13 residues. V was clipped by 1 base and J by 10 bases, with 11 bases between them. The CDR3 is CASSLYLEGEQFF. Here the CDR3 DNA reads TGTGCCAGCAGTTTATATTTGGAGGGAGAGCAGTTCTTC.

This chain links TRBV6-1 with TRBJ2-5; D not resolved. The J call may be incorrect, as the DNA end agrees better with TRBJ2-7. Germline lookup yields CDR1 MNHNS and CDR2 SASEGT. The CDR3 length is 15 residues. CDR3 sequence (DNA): TGTGCCAGCAGTGAATCCGGGTTTGGCCCCTACGAGCAGTACTTC. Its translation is CASSESGFGPYEQYF.

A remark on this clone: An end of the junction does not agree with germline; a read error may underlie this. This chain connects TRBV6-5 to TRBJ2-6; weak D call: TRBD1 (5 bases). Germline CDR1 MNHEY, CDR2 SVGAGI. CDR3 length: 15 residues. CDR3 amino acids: CASSYQSSGANGLTF. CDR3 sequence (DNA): TGTGCCAGCAGTTACCAGAGCTCTGGGGCCAACGGCCTGACTTTC.

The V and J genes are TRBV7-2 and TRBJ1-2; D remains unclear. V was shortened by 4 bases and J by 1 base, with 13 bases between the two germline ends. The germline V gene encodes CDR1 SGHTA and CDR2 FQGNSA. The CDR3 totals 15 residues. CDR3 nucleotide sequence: TGTGCCAGCAGCTCCGGGGTCGTCCATAACTATGGCTACACCTTC. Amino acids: CASSSGVVHNYGYTF.

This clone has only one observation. CDR3 bases: TGCAGCGTTGAAGAAACTAGCGGGGGGGAGCAGTACTTC. Translated, it gives CSVEETSGGEQYF. The rearrangement uses TRBV29-1 and TRBJ2-7; 12 bases line up with TRBD2. The J segment lost 7 bases and the V segment lost 0 bases, leaving 1 base of the junction unmatched. Germline V CDR1 and CDR2: SQVTM, ANQGSEA. The CDR3 has 13 amino acids.

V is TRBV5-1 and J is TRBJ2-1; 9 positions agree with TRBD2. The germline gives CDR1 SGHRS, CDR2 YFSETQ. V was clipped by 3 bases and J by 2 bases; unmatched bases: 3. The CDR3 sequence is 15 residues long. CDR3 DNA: TGCGCCAGCAGCTCCGGGACTAGCCCCTACAATGAGCAGTTCTTC. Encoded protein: CASSSGTSPYNEQFF.

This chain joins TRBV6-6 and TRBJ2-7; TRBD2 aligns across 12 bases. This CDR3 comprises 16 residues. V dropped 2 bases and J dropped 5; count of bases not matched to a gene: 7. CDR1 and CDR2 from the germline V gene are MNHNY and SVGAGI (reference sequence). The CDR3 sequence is CASSYLAGGPGDEQYF. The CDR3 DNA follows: TGTGCCAGCAGTTACCTAGCGGGAGGGCCGGGGGACGAGCAGTACTTC.

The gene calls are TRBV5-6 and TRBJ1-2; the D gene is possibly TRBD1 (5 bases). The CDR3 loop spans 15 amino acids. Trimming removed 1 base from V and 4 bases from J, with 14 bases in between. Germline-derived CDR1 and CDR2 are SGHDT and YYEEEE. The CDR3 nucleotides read TGTGCCAGCAGCTTGAGACAGCTCGTTGGCTATGGCTACACCTTC. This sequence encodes CASSLRQLVGYGYTF. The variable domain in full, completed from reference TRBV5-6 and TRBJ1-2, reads DAGVTQSPTHLIKTRGQQVTLRCSPKSGHDTVSWYQQALGQGPQFIFQYYEEEERQRGNFPDRFSGHQFPNYSSELNVNALLLGDSALYLCASSLRQLVGYGYTFGSGTRLTVV.

The chain's CDR3 is CASSSGGENQPQHF. The CDR3 DNA reads TGTGCCAGCAGTTCAGGCGGGGAAAATCAGCCCCAGCATTTT. The J gene is TRBJ1-5, the V gene TRBV6-1; no clear D. Germline CDR1 reads MNHNS; CDR2 reads SASEGT. This CDR3 is 14 amino acids long. Trimming removed 5 bases from V and 4 bases from J, with 12 bases in between.

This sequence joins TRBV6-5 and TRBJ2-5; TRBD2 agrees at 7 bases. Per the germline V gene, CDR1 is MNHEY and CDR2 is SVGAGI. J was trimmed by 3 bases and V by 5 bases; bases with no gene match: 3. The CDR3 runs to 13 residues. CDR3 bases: TGTGCCAGCAGTCCGGCGGGGGAAGAGACCCAGTACTTC. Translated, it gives CASSPAGEETQYF.

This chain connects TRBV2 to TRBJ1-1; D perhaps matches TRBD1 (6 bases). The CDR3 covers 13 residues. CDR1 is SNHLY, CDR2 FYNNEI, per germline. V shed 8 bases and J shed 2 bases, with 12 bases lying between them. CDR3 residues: CASHRDTNTEAFF. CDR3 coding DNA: TGTGCCAGCCACCGGGACACAAACACTGAAGCTTTCTTT.